This T cell receptor beta chain was sequenced in a study of OX40 agonist ivuxolimab in advanced cancers. Overall study: All patients had ivuxolimab intravenously every 2 weeks at 0.01 to 10 mg/kg. Patients enrolled in dose escalation were diagnosed with hepatocellular carcinoma, melanoma, renal cell or head and neck cancer. One patient with hepatocellular carcinoma and two with cutaneous melanoma, three in all, had partial responses.

The CDR3 runs to 14 residues. J was trimmed by 2 bases and V by 5 bases; bases with no gene match: 4. Germline V CDR1 and CDR2: SGHAT, FQNNGV. Sequenced by immunoSEQ multiplex PCR; TCRdb stores in-frame clones only, minus some. The data hold about 58,000 clones, with just over 85% observed a single time. Comments on this clone: Antigen: not known.

Overall study results and limits: More expanded clones were seen, on average, in CD8+ T cells than in CD4+.

Sequenced material: CD4+ or CD8+ T cells sorted from blood, taken in a trial of the OX40 agonist ivuxolimab. This chain links TRBV11-2 with TRBJ2-5; 8 nucleotides align to TRBD1. This clonotype was sampled from an adult with an advanced solid tumor such as melanoma, head and neck, liver or kidney cancer. The CDR3 spells CASSIRTGQETQYF. The CDR3 DNA is TGTGCCAGCAGCATCAGGACAGGGCAAGAGACCCAGTACTTC.